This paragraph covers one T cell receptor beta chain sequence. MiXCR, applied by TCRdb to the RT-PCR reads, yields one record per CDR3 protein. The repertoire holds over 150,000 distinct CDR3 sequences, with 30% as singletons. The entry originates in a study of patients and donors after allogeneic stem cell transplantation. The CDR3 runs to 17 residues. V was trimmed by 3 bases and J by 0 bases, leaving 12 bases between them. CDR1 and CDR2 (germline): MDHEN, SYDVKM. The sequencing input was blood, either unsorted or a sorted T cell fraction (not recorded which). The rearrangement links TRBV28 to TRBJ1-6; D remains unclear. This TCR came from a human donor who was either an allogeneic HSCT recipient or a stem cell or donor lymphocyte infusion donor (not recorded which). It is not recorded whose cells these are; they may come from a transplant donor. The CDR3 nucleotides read TGTGCCAGCAGTTTTCCTACACTGAGCTCCTATAATTCACCCCTCCACTTT. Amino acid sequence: CASSFPTLSSYNSPLHF. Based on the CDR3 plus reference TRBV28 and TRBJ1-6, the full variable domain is DVKVTQSSRYLVKRTGEKVFLECVQDMDHENMFWYRQDPGLGLRLIYFSYDVKMKEKGDIPEGYSVSREKKERFSLILESASTNQTSMYLCASSFPTLSSYNSPLHFGNGTRLTVT.